This T cell receptor (beta chain) was identified during a study of T cell responses to AZD1222 COVID-19 vaccine. General study findings and limits: Females made up more of the donors, who were largely white British, and clonal diversity may have come out too low. Nearly half of spike-specific TCRs reportedly target variant regions that are unmutated in the B.1.351 and B.1.1.7 variants.

Points on this clone: The antigen is unknown.

Clones were read by immunoSEQ multiplex PCR, and TCRdb kept only the in-frame ones, dropping some. This sample has 110,000 to 150,000 clones, with around 90% found just once. The CDR3 runs 15 residues. V was shortened by 1 base and J by 7 bases, with 11 bases between the two germline ends. Germline CDR1 SGHDN, CDR2 FVKESK. The sample consisted of peripheral blood, taken on day 0 of AZD1222 vaccination. This receptor was identified in an adult in good health. The V call is TRBV14, the J call TRBJ1-6; TRBD1 is a possible D gene (6 bases). This CDR3 reads CASSQVRGTNSPLHF. The DNA for the CDR3 is TGTGCCAGCAGCCAAGTAAGGGGGACCAATTCACCCCTCCACTTT.